This T cell receptor (beta chain) originates from a study of T cell clonotyping in hematopoietic cell transplantation. General observations from the study: At the given depth, recipient repertoires were over 95% de novo clonotypes. Pathologically expanded recipient clonotypes increased progressively from day 30 to day 180 as diversity fell. Graft donor and pretransplant recipient Inverse Simpson Index values predicted broader posttransplant TCR diversity.

This clone was counted a single time. Its antigen is unidentified. Sequencing used immunoSEQ multiplex PCR; TCRdb keeps in-frame clones, though not all of them. The table includes roughly 15,000 clones, 90% detected once. The CDR3 is 14 residues long. Germline V gene sequence: CDR1 MDHEN, CDR2 SYDVKM. V lost 5 bases to trimming and J lost 5 bases, with 12 bases between them. The genes are TRBV28 and TRBJ1-4, with a weak D call TRBD1 (5 bases). The sample taken for sequencing was peripheral blood mononuclear cells. This TCR derives from a man in his forties or fifties in good health. Some clones in this sample may be carry-over from other donors' samples. The CDR3 DNA is TGTGCCAGCAGTCGATCCGGGGCGAATGAAAAACTGTTTTTT. Its translation: CASSRSGANEKLFF.